One sample yielded the 11 T cell receptor beta chains listed below, sequenced in a study of naive and memory T cell subsets. Study observations and caveats: Possibly reflecting memory cells re-expressing CD45RA, a few larger clonotypes occurred in naive repertoires, especially CD8.

These receptors have no known antigen. The beta constant-region primer was an equimolar mix of two oligonucleotides covering TRBC1 and TRBC2. Ligated cDNA was amplified by four rounds of PCR with nested alpha and beta constant-region primers and SP2. TCRdb recomputed calls from the UMI-ligation and nested PCR reads with MiXCR, one row per CDR3 protein. The table lists approximately 90,000 distinct CDR3 sequences, about 11% of them singletons. The material sequenced was naive CD4+ T cells from blood. These receptors originate from a human donor in good health.

Here the CDR3 reads CSVPISEAFF. CDR3 DNA sequence: TGCAGCGTTCCGATTAGTGAAGCTTTCTTT. The rearrangement links TRBV29-1 to TRBJ1-1; D is unresolved. The germline V and J ends were trimmed by 5 bases and 7 bases, with 8 bases remaining between them. CDR1 and CDR2 (germline): SQVTM, ANQGSEA. The length of the CDR3 is 10 residues. The whole variable domain, filled in from reference TRBV29-1 and TRBJ1-1, reads SAVISQKPSRDICQRGTSLTIQCQVDSQVTMMFWYRQQPGQSLTLIATANQGSEATYESGFVIDKFPISRPNLTFSTLTVSNMSPEDSSIYLCSVPISEAFFGQGTRLTVV.

This clonotype was recorded many times. The chain links TRBV7-2 to TRBJ2-4; 9 bases match TRBD1. The CDR3 is 16 amino acids. The germline CDR1 and CDR2 sequences are SGHTA and FQGNSA. V lost 3 bases to trimming and J lost 6 bases; unmatched junction nucleotides: 9. The CDR3 DNA reads as TGTGCCAGCAGCTTCCCGAACCCGGGACAGGGAAACATTCAGTACTTC. It encodes CASSFPNPGQGNIQYF. The whole variable domain, remainder taken from reference TRBV7-2 and TRBJ2-4, is GAGVSQSPSNKVTEKGKDVELRCDPISGHTALYWYRQSLGQGLEFLIYFQGNSAPDKSGLPSDRFSAERTGGSVSTLTIQRTQQEDSAVYLCASSFPNPGQGNIQYFGAGTRLSVL.

This clonotype appeared a few times. The V call is TRBV5-4, the J call TRBJ1-6; D possibly corresponds to TRBD1 (6 bases). Germline V CDR1 and CDR2: SGHNT, YYREEE (reference sequence). V was cut by 2 bases and J by 8 bases, with 11 bases left in between. This CDR3 comprises 14 residues. The DNA for the CDR3 is TGTGCCAGCAGCTTTCAGGGGTACGATTCACCCCTCCACTTT. Translating it yields CASSFQGYDSPLHF.

The gene calls are TRBV5-1 and TRBJ2-3; no firm D call. The V gene's germline CDR1 is SGHRS and CDR2 YFSETQ. The CDR3 is made up of 15 amino acids. Trimming took off 1 base at V and 0 bases at J, with 9 bases between the two ends. CDR3: CASSLLPGSTDTQYF. For the CDR3, the DNA is TGCGCCAGCAGCTTGCTTCCGGGTAGCACAGATACGCAGTATTTT.

This clonotype came up a few times. V usage is TRBV14 and J usage is TRBJ2-7, with D uncertain. CDR3 length: 12 residues. Germline V gives CDR1 SGHDN, CDR2 FVKESK. Deletions cut 2 bases from V and 3 bases from J, with 5 bases between. The CDR3 spells CASSQLGYEQYF. The CDR3, as DNA: TGTGCCAGCAGCCAATTGGGCTACGAGCAGTACTTC.

This clonotype occurred many times. The chain employs TRBV7-2 and TRBJ1-1, with D unresolved. The V gene's germline CDR1 is SGHTA and CDR2 FQGNSA. Trimming took off 0 bases at V and 4 bases at J, with 12 bases between the two ends. This CDR3 contains 15 residues. CDR3 loop: CASSLALGGSTEAFF. The CDR3 DNA reads TGTGCCAGCAGCTTAGCGCTAGGAGGGAGCACTGAAGCTTTCTTT.

About this clonotype: A much larger clone is a single base away; this may be a read error. The J gene is TRBJ2-3, the V gene TRBV4-3; D uncertain. Trimming stripped 7 bases from V and 8 bases from J, with 28 bases between. The germline V gene has CDR1 LGHNA and CDR2 YSLEER. The CDR3 runs 17 residues. The CDR3 DNA is TGCGCCAGCAACCAGGATCCACCTGCGGCTTCCCGAGGTACGCAGTATTTT. Its protein product is CASNQDPPAASRGTQYF.

The V call is TRBV4-3, the J call TRBJ2-3; D gene uncertain. V was trimmed by 4 bases and J by 1 base, leaving 12 bases between them. CDR1 and CDR2 from the germline V gene are LGHNA and YSLEER. The CDR3 loop spans 15 amino acids. CDR3 DNA: TGCGCCAGCAGCCCCGGACCAGGCGGCACAGATACGCAGTATTTT. Translating it yields CASSPGPGGTDTQYF.

This clonotype has just a few counts. V usage is TRBV4-3 and J usage is TRBJ1-1, with 7 nucleotides matching TRBD1. Germline values: CDR1 LGHNA, CDR2 YSLEER. The CDR3 has 14 residues. Germline trimming cut 0 bases from V and 4 bases from J; bases unmatched to any gene: 2. CDR3 nucleotides: TGCGCCAGCAGCCAAGAGGCAGGGGGCACTGAAGCTTTCTTT. Amino acids: CASSQEAGGTEAFF.

The sample holds many counts of this clonotype. This chain uses TRBV4-3 with TRBJ2-7, with D tentatively TRBD1 (6 bases). This CDR3 spans 16 amino acids. V shed 4 bases and J shed 4 bases, with 20 bases lying between them. The germline V gene encodes CDR1 LGHNA and CDR2 YSLEER. The CDR3 here is CASSPTRQARFYEQYF. Here the CDR3 DNA reads TGCGCCAGCAGCCCCACCCGACAGGCTAGGTTTTACGAGCAGTACTTC.

This clonotype has more than one count but fewer than ten. The chain employs TRBV20-1 and TRBJ1-1, with TRBD1 matching over 11 bases. The CDR3 spans 13 residues. Germline CDR1 and CDR2: DFQATT and SNEGSKA (reference sequence). V lost 5 bases, J lost 6 bases, and 5 bases stayed unmatched. The CDR3 loop reads CSALPGQGAEAFF. CDR3 nucleotides: TGCAGTGCTCTCCCGGGACAGGGGGCTGAAGCTTTCTTT.